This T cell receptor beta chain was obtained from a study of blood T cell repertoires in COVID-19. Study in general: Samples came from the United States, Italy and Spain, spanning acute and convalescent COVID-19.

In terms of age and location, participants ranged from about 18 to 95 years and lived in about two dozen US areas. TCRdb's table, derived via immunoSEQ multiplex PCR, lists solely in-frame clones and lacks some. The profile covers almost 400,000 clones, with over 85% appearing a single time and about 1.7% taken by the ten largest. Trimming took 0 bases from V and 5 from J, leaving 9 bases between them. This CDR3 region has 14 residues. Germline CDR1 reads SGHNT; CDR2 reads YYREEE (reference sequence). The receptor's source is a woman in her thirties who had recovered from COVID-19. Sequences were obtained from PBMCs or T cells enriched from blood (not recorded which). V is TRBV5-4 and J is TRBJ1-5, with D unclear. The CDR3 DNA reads TGTGCCAGCAGCTTGGGGCGGGTCCATCAGCCCCAGCATTTT. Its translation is CASSLGRVHQPQHF. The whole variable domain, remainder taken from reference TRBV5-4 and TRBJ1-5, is ETGVTQSPTHLIKTRGQQVTLRCSSQSGHNTVSWYQQALGQGPQFIFQYYREEENGRGNFPPRFSGLQFPNYSSELNVNALELDDSALYLCASSLGRVHQPQHFGDGTRLSIL.